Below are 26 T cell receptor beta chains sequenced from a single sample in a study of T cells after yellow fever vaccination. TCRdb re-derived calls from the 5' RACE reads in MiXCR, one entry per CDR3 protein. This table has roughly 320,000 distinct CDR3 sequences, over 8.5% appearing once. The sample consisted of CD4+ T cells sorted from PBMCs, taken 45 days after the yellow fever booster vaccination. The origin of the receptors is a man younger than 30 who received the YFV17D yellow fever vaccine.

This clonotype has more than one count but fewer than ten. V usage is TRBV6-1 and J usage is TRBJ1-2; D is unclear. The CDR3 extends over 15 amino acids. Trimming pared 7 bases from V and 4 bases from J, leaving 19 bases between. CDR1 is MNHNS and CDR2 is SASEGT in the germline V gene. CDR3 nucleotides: TGTGCCAGCATTAGCTTGGGCAGAGGACCCTATGGCTACACCTTC. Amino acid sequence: CASISLGRGPYGYTF.

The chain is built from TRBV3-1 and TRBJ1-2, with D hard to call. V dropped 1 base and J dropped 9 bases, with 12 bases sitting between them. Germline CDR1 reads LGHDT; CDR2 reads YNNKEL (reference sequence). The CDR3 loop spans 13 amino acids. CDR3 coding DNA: TGTGCCAGCAGCCAAGTTGTCCGCGCGAGCTACACCTTC. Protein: CASSQVVRASYTF.

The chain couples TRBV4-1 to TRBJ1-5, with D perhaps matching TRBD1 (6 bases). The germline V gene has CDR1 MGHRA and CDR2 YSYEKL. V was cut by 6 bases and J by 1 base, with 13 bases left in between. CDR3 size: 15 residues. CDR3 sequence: CASRQTGASNQPQHF. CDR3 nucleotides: TGCGCCAGCAGACAGACAGGCGCGAGCAATCAGCCCCAGCATTTT.

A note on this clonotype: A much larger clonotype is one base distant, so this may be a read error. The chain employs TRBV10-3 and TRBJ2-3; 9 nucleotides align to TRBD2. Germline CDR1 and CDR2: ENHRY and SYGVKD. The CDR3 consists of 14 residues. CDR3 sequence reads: CTISERGDTDTQYF. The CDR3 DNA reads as TGTACCATCTCCGAGCGGGGGGACACAGATACGCAGTATTTT.

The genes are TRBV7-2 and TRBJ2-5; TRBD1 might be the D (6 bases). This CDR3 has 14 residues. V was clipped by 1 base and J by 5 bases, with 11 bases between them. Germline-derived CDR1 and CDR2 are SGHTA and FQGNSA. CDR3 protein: CASSLVPGAETQYF. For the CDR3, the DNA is TGTGCCAGCAGCTTAGTCCCAGGGGCGGAGACCCAGTACTTC.

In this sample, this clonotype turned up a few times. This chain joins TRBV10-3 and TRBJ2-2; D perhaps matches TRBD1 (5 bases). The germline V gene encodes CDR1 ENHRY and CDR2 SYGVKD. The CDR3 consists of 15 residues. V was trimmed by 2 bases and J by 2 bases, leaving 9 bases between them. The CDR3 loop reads CAISERQGNTGELFF. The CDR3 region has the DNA TGTGCCATCAGTGAGCGTCAGGGCAACACCGGGGAGCTGTTTTTT.

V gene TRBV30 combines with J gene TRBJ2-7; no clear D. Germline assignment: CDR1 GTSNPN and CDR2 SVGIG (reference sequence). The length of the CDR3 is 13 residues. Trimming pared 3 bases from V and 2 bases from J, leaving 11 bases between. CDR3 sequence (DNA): TGTGCCTGGAGGAATACCGGCACCTACGAGCAGTACTTC. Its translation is CAWRNTGTYEQYF.

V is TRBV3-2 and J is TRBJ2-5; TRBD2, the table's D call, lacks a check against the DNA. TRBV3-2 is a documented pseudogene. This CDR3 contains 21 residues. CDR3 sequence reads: CASSQDLGTSGGYYPEETQYF. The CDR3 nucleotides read TGTGCCAGCAGCCAAGATCTTGGGACTAGCGGGGGATATTATCCCGAAGAGACCCAGTACTTC.

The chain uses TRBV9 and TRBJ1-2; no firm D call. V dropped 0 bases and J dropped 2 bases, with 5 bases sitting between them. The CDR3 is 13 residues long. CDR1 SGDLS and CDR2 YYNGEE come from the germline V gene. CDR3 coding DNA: TGTGCCAGCAGCGTAGACGGGAACTATGGCTACACCTTC. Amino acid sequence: CASSVDGNYGYTF. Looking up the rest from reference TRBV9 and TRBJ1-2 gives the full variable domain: DSGVTQTPKHLITATGQRVTLRCSPRSGDLSVYWYQQSLDQGLQFLIQYYNGEERAKGNILERFSAQQFPDLHSELNLSSLELGDSALYFCASSVDGNYGYTFGSGTRLTVV.

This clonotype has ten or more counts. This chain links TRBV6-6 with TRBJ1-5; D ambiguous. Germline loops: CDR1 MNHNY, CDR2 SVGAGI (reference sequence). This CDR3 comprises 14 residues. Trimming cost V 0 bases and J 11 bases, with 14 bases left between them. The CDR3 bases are TGTGCCAGCAGTTACTCGTCAGGTTCTAAAGCCCAGCATTTT. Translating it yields CASSYSSGSKAQHF.

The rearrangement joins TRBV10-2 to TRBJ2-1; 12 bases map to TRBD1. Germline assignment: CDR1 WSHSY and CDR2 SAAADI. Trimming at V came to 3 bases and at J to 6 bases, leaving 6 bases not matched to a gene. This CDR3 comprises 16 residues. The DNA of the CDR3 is TGCGCCAGCAGTGACCCCGGGACAGGGGGCCGCAATGAGCAGTTCTTC. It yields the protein CASSDPGTGGRNEQFF.

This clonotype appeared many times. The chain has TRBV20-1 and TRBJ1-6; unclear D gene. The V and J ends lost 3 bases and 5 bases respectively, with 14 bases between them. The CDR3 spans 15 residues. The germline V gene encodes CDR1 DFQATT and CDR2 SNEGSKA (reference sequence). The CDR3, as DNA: TGCAGTGCTAGGGCCCCCGGACGGGATAATTCACCCCTCCACTTT. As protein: CSARAPGRDNSPLHF.

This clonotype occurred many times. In DNA, the CDR3 is TGTGCCAGCAGTATTGCAGGGGGCACTGAAGCTTTCTTT. Its translation is CASSIAGGTEAFF. The V gene is TRBV6-6, the J gene TRBJ1-1, with 7 bases matching TRBD1. The length of the CDR3 is 13 residues. Germline V gene sequence: CDR1 MNHNY, CDR2 SVGAGI (reference sequence). After removal of 5 bases from V and 4 bases from J, the junction contained 4 bases not matched to a gene.

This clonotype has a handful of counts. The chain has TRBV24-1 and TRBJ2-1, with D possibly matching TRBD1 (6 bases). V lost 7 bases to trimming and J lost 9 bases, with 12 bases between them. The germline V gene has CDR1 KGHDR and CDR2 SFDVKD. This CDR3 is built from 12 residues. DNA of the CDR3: TGTGCCACCAGCTGGGAAGGGGGTGAGCAGTTCTTC. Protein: CATSWEGGEQFF.

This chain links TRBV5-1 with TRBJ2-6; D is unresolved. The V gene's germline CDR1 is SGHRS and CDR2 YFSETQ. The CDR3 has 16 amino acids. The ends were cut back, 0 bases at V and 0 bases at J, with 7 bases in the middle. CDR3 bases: TGCGCCAGCAGCTTGGGAAGGAGCTCTGGGGCCAACGTCCTGACTTTC. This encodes CASSLGRSSGANVLTF.

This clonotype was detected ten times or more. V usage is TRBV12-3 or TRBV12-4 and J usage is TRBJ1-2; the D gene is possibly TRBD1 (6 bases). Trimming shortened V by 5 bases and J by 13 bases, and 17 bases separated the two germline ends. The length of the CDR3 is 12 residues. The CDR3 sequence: CASSRQDRWSTF. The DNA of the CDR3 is TGTGCCAGCAGTCGACAGGACCGCTGGAGCACCTTC.

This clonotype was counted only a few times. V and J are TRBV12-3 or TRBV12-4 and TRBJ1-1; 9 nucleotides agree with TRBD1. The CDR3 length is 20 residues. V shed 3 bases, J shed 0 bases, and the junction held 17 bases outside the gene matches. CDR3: CASSLLRNRGLLYMNTEAFF. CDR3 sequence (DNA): TGTGCCAGCAGTTTGTTGCGCAACAGGGGGCTTTTATACATGAACACTGAAGCTTTCTTT.

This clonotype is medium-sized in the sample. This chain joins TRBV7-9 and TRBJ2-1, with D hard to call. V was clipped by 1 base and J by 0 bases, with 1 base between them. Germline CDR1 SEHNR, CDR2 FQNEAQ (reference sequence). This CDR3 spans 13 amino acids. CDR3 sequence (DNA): TGTGCCAGCAGCTTAGGCTCCTACAATGAGCAGTTCTTC. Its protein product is CASSLGSYNEQFF.

The DNA for the CDR3 is TGTGCCAGCAGGGCCGGACTAGTGAACACCGGGGAGCTGTTTTTT. The encoded protein is CASRAGLVNTGELFF. The chain uses TRBV2 and TRBJ2-2, with 7 nucleotides matching TRBD2. Germline V gene lookup returns CDR1 SNHLY and CDR2 FYNNEI. The CDR3 loop spans 15 amino acids. V lost 6 bases to trimming and J lost 1 base; unmatched junction nucleotides: 5.

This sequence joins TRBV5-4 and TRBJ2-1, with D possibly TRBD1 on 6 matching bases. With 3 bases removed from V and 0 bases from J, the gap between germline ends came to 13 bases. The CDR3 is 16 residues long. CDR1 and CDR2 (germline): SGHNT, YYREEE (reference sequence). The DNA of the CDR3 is TGTGCCAGCAGCTCCAAGACAGGCGGCTCCTACAATGAGCAGTTCTTC. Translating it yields CASSSKTGGSYNEQFF.

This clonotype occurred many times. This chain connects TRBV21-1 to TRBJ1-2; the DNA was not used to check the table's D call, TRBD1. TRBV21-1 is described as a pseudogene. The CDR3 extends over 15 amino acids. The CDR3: CASSKVEGARSGYTF. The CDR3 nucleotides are TGTGCCAGCAGCAAAGTTGAAGGGGCGCGGAGTGGCTACACCTTC.

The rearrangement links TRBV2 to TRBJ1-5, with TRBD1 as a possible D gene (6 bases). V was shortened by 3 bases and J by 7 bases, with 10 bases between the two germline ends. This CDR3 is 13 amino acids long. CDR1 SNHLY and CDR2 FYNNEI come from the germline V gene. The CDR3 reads CASSDRGGQPQHF. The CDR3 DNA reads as TGTGCCAGCAGTGACAGGGGAGGACAGCCCCAGCATTTT.

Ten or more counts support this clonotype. This chain's CDR3 is CASSFGARYTEQFF. The CDR3 region has the DNA TGTGCCAGCAGCTTTGGGGCTCGGTATACTGAGCAGTTCTTC. This sequence joins TRBV7-2 and TRBJ2-1, with D tentatively TRBD1 (5 bases). This CDR3 is built from 14 residues. CDR1 SGHTA and CDR2 FQGNSA come from the germline V gene. V was cut by 3 bases and J by 9 bases, with 15 bases left in between.

For the CDR3, the DNA is TGTGCCAGCAGTTCCCACGAAAGTCTCGGGGAGCTGTTTTTT. Amino acid sequence: CASSSHESLGELFF. This sequence joins TRBV28 and TRBJ2-2; unclear D gene. V lost 4 bases, J lost 7 bases, and 13 bases lay in between. The length of the CDR3 is 14 residues. Per germline, CDR1 MDHEN and CDR2 SYDVKM. Combining the CDR3 with reference TRBV28 and TRBJ2-2 gives the whole variable domain DVKVTQSSRYLVKRTGEKVFLECVQDMDHENMFWYRQDPGLGLRLIYFSYDVKMKEKGDIPEGYSVSREKKERFSLILESASTNQTSMYLCASSSHESLGELFFGEGSRLTVL.

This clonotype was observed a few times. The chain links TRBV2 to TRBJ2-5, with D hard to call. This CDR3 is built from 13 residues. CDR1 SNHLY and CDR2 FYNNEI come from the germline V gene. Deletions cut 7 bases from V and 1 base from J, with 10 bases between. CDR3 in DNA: TGTGCCAGCAACCAGTTTCTCCAAGAGACCCAGTACTTC. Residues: CASNQFLQETQYF.

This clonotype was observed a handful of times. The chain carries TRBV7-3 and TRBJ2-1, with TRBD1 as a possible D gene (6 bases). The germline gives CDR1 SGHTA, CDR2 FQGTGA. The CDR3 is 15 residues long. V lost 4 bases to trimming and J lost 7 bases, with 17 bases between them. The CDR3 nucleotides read TGTGCCAGCAGCTCCAGGGGAAGGGTGGAAAATGAGCAGTTCTTC. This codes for CASSSRGRVENEQFF.